Below are 20 T cell receptor beta chains sequenced from a single sample in a study of shared clonotypes between healthy human individuals. The data were produced by immunoSEQ multiplex PCR, yet TCRdb's version contains in-frame clones alone and is incomplete. The data contain about 580,000 clones, roughly 98% of them singletons. Naive CD8 cells, CD45RO-negative and positively selected for CCR7, excluded terminally differentiated effector memory CD45RA+ cells. The specimen sequenced was naive CD8+ T cells sorted from blood. All receptors come from a man aged 25-40 years in good health.

The V gene is TRBV2, the J gene TRBJ1-3, with 8 bases aligning to TRBD1. This CDR3 has 13 amino acids. J was trimmed by 2 bases and V by 10 bases; bases with no gene match: 4. Germline V CDR1 and CDR2: SNHLY, FYNNEI. CDR3 in amino acids: CATPQGAGNTIYF. Written as DNA, the CDR3 is TGTGCCACTCCACAGGGGGCTGGAAACACCATATATTTT.

The chain has TRBV4-1 and TRBJ1-3; 7 bases are a match to TRBD1. With V trimmed by 2 bases and J by 0 bases, 4 bases remained unmatched. Germline V gene lookup returns CDR1 MGHRA and CDR2 YSYEKL. CDR3 length: 16 residues. The CDR3 here is CASSQRTGNSGNTIYF. The DNA for the CDR3 is TGCGCCAGCAGCCAACGGACAGGCAACTCTGGAAACACCATATATTTT.

In this sample, this clone turned up once. This sequence joins TRBV7-8 and TRBJ2-5; no clear D. Germline CDR1 is SGHVS and CDR2 is FQNEAQ. The V gene lost 5 bases and the J gene lost 2 bases, with 9 bases spanning the gap. The CDR3 is 13 residues long. CDR3 nucleotides: TGTGCCAGCAGCCGCCTGCTACAAGAGACCCAGTACTTC. Its translation: CASSRLLQETQYF.

Regarding this clone: A read error may produce the germline difference seen at one junction end. The chain is built from TRBV29-1 and TRBJ2-2, with TRBD2 matching 8 bases. This CDR3 comprises 16 residues. Germline-derived CDR1 and CDR2 are SQVTM and ANQGSEA. The CDR3 bases are TGCAGCGTCGAAGGAAATAGCGGGATTCGCTCCGGGGAGCTGTTTTTT. Amino acid sequence: CSVEGNSGIRSGELFF.

The chain joins TRBV5-1 to TRBJ2-5; no definite D call. The germline V gene has CDR1 SGHRS and CDR2 YFSETQ. Trimming left V 0 bases short and J 1 base short, with 10 bases between. The CDR3 is 15 amino acids. The CDR3 is CASSLAFTFQETQYF. Here the CDR3 DNA reads TGCGCCAGCAGCTTGGCCTTTACCTTCCAAGAGACCCAGTACTTC.

The rearrangement uses TRBV14 and TRBJ1-1; 7 bases match TRBD1. Germline V gene lookup returns CDR1 SGHDN and CDR2 FVKESK. Losses at the gene ends were 3 bases for V and 11 bases for J; bases not matched to a gene: 15. The CDR3 extends over 15 amino acids. The CDR3 region has the DNA TGTGCCAGCAGCCATTTTTCCCTGGCAGGGGGTATCGCTTTCTTT. This encodes CASSHFSLAGGIAFF.

V usage is TRBV30 and J usage is TRBJ1-2; possibly TRBD1 for D (6 bases). Germline V CDR1 and CDR2: GTSNPN, SVGIG (reference sequence). This CDR3 has 13 residues. V was pared by 4 bases and J by 4 bases, with 13 bases between. The CDR3 DNA is TGTGCCTGGATTGAACCAGGGGCCTATGGCTACACCTTC. The encoded protein is CAWIEPGAYGYTF.

The chain recombines TRBV5-1 with TRBJ2-7; D unresolved. Deletions cut 0 bases from V and 0 bases from J, with 7 bases between. Germline-derived CDR1 and CDR2 are SGHRS and YFSETQ. The CDR3 spans 14 residues. The CDR3 nucleotides read TGCGCCAGCAGCTTGGGTCTCGGCTCCTACGAGCAGTACTTC. Protein: CASSLGLGSYEQYF.

This clone has just one count. The chain has TRBV4-1 and TRBJ2-7, with D tentatively TRBD1 or TRBD2 (6 bases each). The CDR3 loop spans 16 amino acids. CDR1 and CDR2 (germline): MGHRA, YSYEKL. Trimming shortened V by 4 bases and J by 6 bases, and 22 bases separated the two germline ends. CDR3: CASSPEPGAGHSEQYF. As DNA, the CDR3 is TGCGCCAGCAGCCCGGAACCGGGGGCCGGCCATAGCGAGCAGTACTTC.

V is TRBV4-1 and J is TRBJ2-1; 8 nucleotides line up with TRBD2. The CDR3 contains 15 residues. CDR1 and CDR2 from the germline V gene are MGHRA and YSYEKL. J was trimmed by 3 bases and V by 5 bases; bases with no gene match: 6. CDR3 amino acids: CASSALAANYNEQFF. The DNA of the CDR3 is TGCGCCAGCAGCGCACTAGCGGCAAACTACAATGAGCAGTTCTTC.

The chain has TRBV18 and TRBJ2-7; D possibly matches TRBD1 or TRBD2 (5 bases each). V dropped 3 bases and J dropped 2 bases, with 14 bases sitting between them. The CDR3 sequence is 15 residues long. Germline V CDR1 and CDR2: KGHSH, LQKENI. The CDR3 DNA sequence: TGTGCCAGCTCACCGGGGACCGTCTGGCCCTACGAGCAGTACTTC. This encodes CASSPGTVWPYEQYF.

V gene TRBV4-1 combines with J gene TRBJ2-5; either TRBD1 or TRBD2 may fit D (5 bases each). The V end lost 4 bases, the J end lost 2 bases, and 11 bases lay between the germline ends. This CDR3 contains 14 residues. CDR1 is MGHRA and CDR2 is YSYEKL in the germline V gene. This chain's CDR3 is CASSPQWGQETQYF. CDR3 sequence (DNA): TGCGCCAGCAGCCCTCAGTGGGGGCAAGAGACCCAGTACTTC.

The chain is built from TRBV10-1 and TRBJ2-7; 8 nucleotides line up with TRBD1. CDR3 length: 13 residues. The J segment lost 6 bases and the V segment lost 5 bases, leaving 6 bases of the junction unmatched. Looked up from germline, CDR1 is WNHNN and CDR2 is SYGVQD (reference sequence). CDR3 residues: CASSSQGAVEQYF. The CDR3 DNA reads TGCGCCAGCAGTAGTCAGGGGGCGGTCGAGCAGTACTTC.

This clone was seen once. V usage is TRBV27 and J usage is TRBJ2-1; D remains unclear. V lost 5 bases, J lost 5 bases, and 10 bases lay in between. CDR3 size: 13 residues. Germline CDR1 and CDR2: MNHEY and SMNVEV (reference sequence). The CDR3 protein is CASSSNADNEQFF. CDR3 sequence (DNA): TGTGCCAGCAGTAGTAACGCCGACAATGAGCAGTTCTTC.

The chain joins TRBV7-2 to TRBJ1-1; D is ambiguous. Per germline, CDR1 SGHTA and CDR2 FQGNSA. V gave up 8 bases and J gave up 1 base, with 14 bases separating them. This CDR3 region has 14 residues. As DNA, the CDR3 is TGTGCCAGCGGCCAGCCGGGAGCGAACACTGAAGCTTTCTTT. The encoded protein is CASGQPGANTEAFF.

This chain uses TRBV28 with TRBJ2-2; no clear D gene. This CDR3 spans 12 amino acids. Germline V gene lookup returns CDR1 MDHEN and CDR2 SYDVKM. Deletions cut 7 bases from V and 7 bases from J, with 10 bases between. The CDR3, as DNA: TGTGCCAGCACCCATGTTGACGGGGAGCTGTTTTTT. This codes for CASTHVDGELFF.

This chain uses TRBV5-1 with TRBJ2-1; D gene uncertain. V lost 2 bases, J lost 0 bases, and 9 bases lay in between. The length of the CDR3 is 15 residues. CDR1 is SGHRS, CDR2 YFSETQ, per germline. CDR3 coding DNA: TGCGCCAGCAGCTTAGCCCAGAGCTCCTACAATGAGCAGTTCTTC. Amino acid sequence: CASSLAQSSYNEQFF.

V is TRBV27 and J is TRBJ2-7; TRBD1 matches 8 bases. V was clipped by 5 bases and J by 3 bases; unmatched bases: 9. Germline-derived CDR1 and CDR2 are MNHEY and SMNVEV (reference sequence). The CDR3 length is 15 residues. As DNA, the CDR3 is TGTGCCAGCAGTAGATCGGGACAGGCAAACTACGAGCAGTACTTC. Amino acids: CASSRSGQANYEQYF.

Details on this clone: An end of the junction does not agree with germline; a read error may underlie this. The chain employs TRBV7-7 and TRBJ2-7; no clear D gene. Germline assignment: CDR1 SSHAT and CDR2 FNYEAQ (reference sequence). This CDR3 is built from 13 residues. The CDR3 loop is CASSRRIEDEQYF. The CDR3 DNA reads as TGTGCTAGCAGCCGTAGAATTGAGGACGAGCAGTACTTC.

The chain joins TRBV2 to TRBJ2-1; no clear D. The CDR3 has 12 residues. V dropped 6 bases and J dropped 7 bases, with 10 bases sitting between them. Germline CDR1 reads SNHLY; CDR2 reads FYNNEI. This CDR3 is CASRGSRNEQFF. CDR3 DNA sequence: TGTGCCAGCAGAGGTAGCCGGAATGAGCAGTTCTTC.